These T cell receptor beta chains were read from a single sample in a study of cytomegalovirus exposure and HLA in healthy donors. Using immunoSEQ multiplex PCR, the repertoire was profiled, and TCRdb retains in-frame clones only, with some absent. The sample shows about 150,000 clones, around 72% of them seen only once. Sequenced material: PBMCs. The receptors originated from a young man in good health and CMV-seronegative. Each CDR3 is given with its conserved first and last residue. Each record gives: CDR3 length, D gene, J gene, V gene, CDR3 DNA, CDR3 protein. A D gene is named only where the DNA matches it firmly.

>13|.|TRBJ1-2|TRBV2
TGTGCCAGCAGTGACACAGGCGACTATGGCTACACCTTC
CASSDTGDYGYTF
>18|TRBD2|TRBJ2-5|TRBV5-4
TGTGCCAGCAGTCCCGGGGGACTAGCGGCTAGGTACCAAGAGACCCAGTACTTC
CASSPGGLAARYQETQYF
>14|TRBD1|TRBJ2-7|TRBV19
TGTGCCAGTAGATCCGGGACAGGGGGGTACGAGCAGTACTTC
CASRSGTGGYEQYF
>15|.|TRBJ2-3|TRBV29-1
TGCAGCGTCCATGGGGTGCTAGCGAACACAGATACGCAGTATTTT
CSVHGVLANTDTQYF
>16|TRBD1|TRBJ2-7|TRBV19
TGTGCCAGTTCGACACCCCCGGGACAGGGAACCTACGAGCAGTACTTC
CASSTPPGQGTYEQYF
>15|.|TRBJ2-5|TRBV7-2
TGTGCCAGCAGCTTAGTGGGGAGAGGACAAGAGACCCAGTACTTC
CASSLVGRGQETQYF
>15|.|TRBJ2-1|TRBV5-5
TGTGCCAGCAGCTTGGATCTGTTCTCCTACAATGAGCAGTTCTTC
CASSLDLFSYNEQFF
>14|.|TRBJ2-2|TRBV14
TGTGCCAGCAGCCAAGTGAGGGCGGCAGGGGAGCTGTTTTTT
CASSQVRAAGELFF
>13|.|TRBJ2-7|TRBV6-5
TGTGCCAGCAGTTACCGACAGGCATACGAGCAGTACTTC
CASSYRQAYEQYF
>15|.|TRBJ2-7|TRBV6-6
TGTGCCAGCAGCCTTCAGCGGAGTAGCTCCTACGAGCAGTACTTC
CASSLQRSSSYEQYF
>16|.|TRBJ2-5|TRBV5-4
TGTGCCAGCAGCTCCGGCCCAATGGGGGGTGAGGAGACCCAGTACTTC
CASSSGPMGGEETQYF
>17|TRBD2|TRBJ2-3|TRBV2
TGTGCCAGCATCGGACTAGCGGGCAGGGGAGGCACAGATACGCAGTATTTT
CASIGLAGRGGTDTQYF
>13|.|TRBJ1-5|TRBV19
TGTGCCAGTAGTATAGTGGGGGGTCAGCCCCAGCATTTT
CASSIVGGQPQHF
>15|TRBD1|TRBJ2-2|TRBV9
TGTGCCAGCAGCGTAGGGGGACAGCCAACCGGGGAGCTGTTTTTT
CASSVGGQPTGELFF
>15|TRBD2|TRBJ2-1|TRBV5-6
TGTGCCAGCAGCTTAGGGGGGACTAGCCACAGTGAGCAGTTCTTC
CASSLGGTSHSEQFF